Listed below are T cell receptor beta chains from one sample, sequenced in a study of CD8+CD57+ T cells in acquired aplastic anemia. Each CDR3 protein is one row after TCRdb ran MiXCR on the reads. The sample carries some 170,000 distinct CDR3 sequences, less than 60% recorded once. Sample: sorted CD4+, CD8+, or CD8+CD57+ T cells (not recorded which) from PBMCs. These receptors originate from a human donor with aplastic anemia. Both conserved end residues are part of each CDR3. A D gene is named only where the DNA matches it firmly. Expanded clones are given a class, and other clones once, few, many or no size at all.

J gene,clone size,V gene,D gene,CDR3 DNA,CDR3 protein
TRBJ2-7,.,TRBV7-8,.,TGTGCCAGCAGCTTAGACGTCCGGCAGGGAAGCCACGAGCAGTACTTC,CASSLDVRQGSHEQYF
TRBJ2-5,.,TRBV20-1,.,TGCAGTGCTAGCCTGGACAGTTTTACCCAAGAGACCCAGTACTTC,CSASLDSFTQETQYF
TRBJ2-5,.,TRBV5-1,TRBD2,TGCGCCAGCCGACTGGAGCGGGGCTCTCAAGAGACCCAGTACTTC,CASRLERGSQETQYF
TRBJ2-3,once,TRBV29-1,TRBD1,TGCAGCGTTGTACGGGACAGGAACACAGATACGCAGTATTTT,CSVVRDRNTDTQYF
TRBJ2-2,.,TRBV2,TRBD1,TGTGCCAGCGCGGGACAGGTGAACACCGGGGAGCTGTTTTTT,CASAGQVNTGELFF
TRBJ2-3,many,TRBV12-3/TRBV12-4,.,TGTGCCAGCAGTTTAGCGCTTGGGGGCACAGATACGCAGTATTTT,CASSLALGGTDTQYF
TRBJ2-2,.,TRBV29-1,.,TGCAGCGTTGAAGATCGAGGACTGAACACCGGGGAGCTGTTTTTT,CSVEDRGLNTGELFF
TRBJ1-1,few,TRBV9,.,TGTGCCAGCAGCGTAGCCTCCCTGGGGTGGGGGAGTCTCGCAATGAACACTGAAGCTTTCTTT,CASSVASLGWGSLAMNTEAFF
TRBJ1-5,.,TRBV19,.,TGTGCCAGTAGCACCACACGGGGTGGTCAGCCCCAGCATTTT,CASSTTRGGQPQHF
TRBJ2-7,many,TRBV3-1,TRBD1,TGTGCCAGCAGCCACGTGGGACAGGGGAGGAACGAGCAGTACTTC,CASSHVGQGRNEQYF
TRBJ2-6,.,TRBV15,.,TGTGCCACCAGCAGGCCTTATAGCTCTGGGGCCAACGTCCTGACTTTC,CATSRPYSSGANVLTF
TRBJ2-7,few,TRBV7-9,.,TGTGCCAGCAGCTCCACTTCCTACGAGCAGTACTTC,CASSSTSYEQYF
TRBJ1-1,.,TRBV24-1,.,TGTGCCACCAGTGACACCCCACGCAGGAACACTGAAGCTTTCTTT,CATSDTPRRNTEAFF
TRBJ1-2,.,TRBV6-5,.,TGTGCCAGCAGTTACGGGGGGACCAACTATGGCTACACCTTC,CASSYGGTNYGYTF
TRBJ2-5,many,TRBV5-1,TRBD1,TGCGCCAGCAGCAAGAGACCGGGACAGGGTTTGGGAGAGACCCAGTACTTC,CASSKRPGQGLGETQYF
TRBJ1-1,many,TRBV9,.,TGTGCCAGCAGCCTGGGGGAGGCGTCCGTGGGGACTGAAGCTTTCTTT,CASSLGEASVGTEAFF
TRBJ2-5,many,TRBV6-5,TRBD2,TGTGCCAGCAGTTATAGACCTAGCGGGTACCAAGAGACCCAGTACTTC,CASSYRPSGYQETQYF
TRBJ2-2,.,TRBV10-3,.,TGTGCCATCAGTGATTGGGTGGACGCGAACACCGGGGAGCTGTTTTTT,CAISDWVDANTGELFF
TRBJ2-2,few,TRBV10-3,TRBD1,TGTGCCATCAGTGAGTCGACAGGGGCCGGGGAGCTGTTTTTT,CAISESTGAGELFF
TRBJ2-1,many,TRBV12-3/TRBV12-4,.,TGTGCCAGCAGTTTACGCAATGAGCAGTTCTTC,CASSLRNEQFF
TRBJ2-7,.,TRBV7-3,TRBD2,TGTGCCAGCAGTTTAATGGCGGGAGGGTTCACCTACGAGCAGTACTTC,CASSLMAGGFTYEQYF
TRBJ2-3,many,TRBV7-3,TRBD2,TGTGCCAGCAGCTTATTTCAGGGAGGGGGCACAGATACGCAGTATTTT,CASSLFQGGGTDTQYF
TRBJ2-5,.,TRBV20-1,.,TGCAGTGCTAACCCACTAGCTAGGGAGACCCAGTACTTC,CSANPLARETQYF
TRBJ2-7,.,TRBV20-1,TRBD1,TGCAGTGCTAAGGACAGGGGTGACTACGAGCAGTACTTC,CSAKDRGDYEQYF
TRBJ1-5,once,TRBV7-2,.,TGTGCCAGCAGCCGCACAGAGAATCAGCCCCAGCATTTT,CASSRTENQPQHF
TRBJ1-1,.,TRBV14,TRBD1,TGTGCCAGCAGCCCCTACACCTTATCAGACAGGGAATATATGAACACTGAAGCTTTCTTT,CASSPYTLSDREYMNTEAFF
TRBJ2-3,many,TRBV11-2,.,TGTGCCAGCAGCCTACTCCGGGGCCCAGATACGCAGTATTTT,CASSLLRGPDTQYF
TRBJ1-6,many,TRBV2,.,TGTGCCAGCAGCTACGGACGGACTAGCTCCTATAATTCACCCCTCCACTTT,CASSYGRTSSYNSPLHF
TRBJ2-3,many,TRBV7-3,TRBD1,TGTGCCAGCAGCAGAACAGGGGGCACAGATACGCAGTATTTT,CASSRTGGTDTQYF
TRBJ2-1,many,TRBV11-2,.,TGTGCCAGCACCCCCCCTGGGAGCCCCAATGAGCAGTTCTTC,CASTPPGSPNEQFF
TRBJ1-5,many,TRBV20-1,.,TGCAGTGCTAGTACCTGGGACGTTAGCAATCAGCCCCAGCATTTT,CSASTWDVSNQPQHF
TRBJ2-5,many,TRBV11-1,.,TGTGCCAGCAGCGGAGGGCGGCTGGGGGCCCAGTACTTC,CASSGGRLGAQYF
TRBJ2-5,.,TRBV2,TRBD1,TGTGCCAGCAGAAGGGAGAGGGGGCCCCAGTACTTC,CASRRERGPQYF
TRBJ1-2,many,TRBV14,.,TGTGCCAGCAGCGGCAGGCTCTATGGCTACACCTTC,CASSGRLYGYTF
TRBJ2-7,.,TRBV24-1,TRBD2,TGTGCCACCAGTGATTTTTCTAGCGGGAGGTACGAGCAGTACTTC,CATSDFSSGRYEQYF
TRBJ2-3,.,TRBV2,TRBD2,TGTGCCAGCAGTTTAGCGGGGGTTTCGACAGATACGCAGTATTTT,CASSLAGVSTDTQYF
TRBJ2-7,.,TRBV15,.,TGTGCCACCAGCAGAGAGACAGTATACGAGCAGTACTTC,CATSRETVYEQYF
TRBJ1-1,.,TRBV7-9,TRBD1,TGTGCCAGCAGCCCCTTACTTAAGACAGGGAACGAAGCTTTCTTT,CASSPLLKTGNEAFF
TRBJ2-2,.,TRBV19,.,TGTGCCAGTAGTATTATCCAGCGCAGGGGCACCGAGGAGCTGTTTTTT,CASSIIQRRGTEELFF
TRBJ1-5,many,TRBV2,.,TGTGCCAGCAGTTTGGGGGAGGGACAGCCCCAGCATTTT,CASSLGEGQPQHF
TRBJ1-1,.,TRBV20-1,.,TGCAGTGCTAGAGATCGACACGGGAGGGCGAGGGCCACTGAAGCTTTCTTT,CSARDRHGRARATEAFF
TRBJ2-3,many,TRBV7-7,.,TGTGCCAGCAGCTTAGTCCCGTCAGATACGCAGTATTTT,CASSLVPSDTQYF
TRBJ1-2,once,TRBV11-2,.,TGTGCCAGCAGCTTTGAGCCTGGGGGCGCGTATTATGGCTACACCTTC,CASSFEPGGAYYGYTF
TRBJ2-7,.,TRBV7-2,.,TGTGCCAGCAGCCCGCTTCGCGAGCAGTACTTC,CASSPLREQYF
TRBJ2-7,once,TRBV7-9,.,TGTGCCAGCAGCGGGGGGGCCGCCTACGAGCAGTACTTC,CASSGGAAYEQYF
TRBJ2-5,.,TRBV20-1,TRBD1,TGCAGTGCTAGCCTGACAGGGGGCCGGGAGACCCAGTACTTC,CSASLTGGRETQYF
TRBJ2-5,.,TRBV10-3,.,TGTGCCATCAGTGAAAGGGGGGCGGAGACCCAGTACTTC,CAISERGAETQYF
TRBJ2-2,many,TRBV7-3,.,TGTGCCAGCAGCTTAGGGGTCGTGAACACCGGGGAGCTGTTTTTT,CASSLGVVNTGELFF
TRBJ2-5,many,TRBV24-1,.,TGTGCCACCAGGAGGGGAGAGACCCAGTACTTC,CATRRGETQYF
TRBJ1-2,.,TRBV12-3/TRBV12-4,.,TGTGCCAGCAGTTCAAAGGGGAACTATGGCTACACCTTC,CASSSKGNYGYTF
TRBJ1-2,.,TRBV15,TRBD1,TGTGCCACCAGCAGAGACCAAGGGGGCTCCGATGGCTACACCTTC,CATSRDQGGSDGYTF
TRBJ1-6,many,TRBV3-1,TRBD1,TGTGCCAGCAGCCCGGACAGGGGGCGATCACCCCTCCACTTT,CASSPDRGRSPLHF
TRBJ1-4,many,TRBV19,.,TGTGCCAGTAGTATTGGGGCGGGGAATGAAAAACTGTTTTTT,CASSIGAGNEKLFF
TRBJ1-2,few,TRBV27,.,TGTGCCAGCCGACAGCTCCCCTATGGCTACACCTTC,CASRQLPYGYTF
TRBJ2-7,.,TRBV19,TRBD1,TGTGCCCGTAGTGCCGGACAGGGGACCTACGAGCAGTACTTC,CARSAGQGTYEQYF
TRBJ2-1,few,TRBV18,TRBD1,TGTGCCAGCTCACCCCGGACAGGCTACAATGAGCAGTTCTTC,CASSPRTGYNEQFF
TRBJ2-7,.,TRBV5-4,.,TGTGCCAGCAGCCCCCGAGGGGGGGGCAGGCACGAGCAGTACTTC,CASSPRGGGRHEQYF
TRBJ1-2,few,TRBV28,.,TGTGCCAGCAGCCAAAGGGATGGCTACACCTTC,CASSQRDGYTF